This TCR beta chain was sequenced in a study of cytomegalovirus exposure and HLA in healthy donors. Study-level results: As was reported, the classifier diagnosed cytomegalovirus status with high specificity and sensitivity.

Profiled with immunoSEQ multiplex PCR; TCRdb holds only in-frame clones, not every one. This table holds 95,000 to 150,000 clones, 95% to 97% found once. The donors belonged to the roughly 110-subject validation cohort, separate from the roughly 670-subject first cohort. V trimming: 6 bases; J trimming: 8 bases; junction bases outside the gene matches: 13. The CDR3 runs 16 residues. Per germline, CDR1 MDHEN and CDR2 SYDVKM. For this clone: Its target is unknown.

This sequence originates from a man between 18 and 29 years old in good health and CMV-seronegative. V gene TRBV28 combines with J gene TRBJ1-4, with 9 bases that match TRBD1. Sequencing was carried out using PBMCs. The CDR3 sequence: CASRAPGQGPTEKLFF. CDR3 bases: TGTGCCAGCAGGGCCCCGGGACAGGGTCCGACGGAAAAACTGTTTTTT.